This TCR beta chain was documented in a study of control samples from healthy donors and cancer patients. Generated by immunoSEQ multiplex PCR, the TCRdb table keeps only in-frame clones and is missing some. This table lists fewer than 250,000 clones. Germline V lookup: CDR1 LGHNA, CDR2 YNFKEQ. The CDR3 is made up of 16 amino acids. J was trimmed by 0 bases and V by 3 bases; bases with no gene match: 4. The V call is TRBV4-2, the J call TRBJ1-2; TRBD1 matches at 10 bases. Sequencing input: blood. This clonotype was sampled from a woman in her thirties in good health. CDR3 sequence (DNA): TGTGCCAGCAGCCAGGGACAGGGGACTACTAACTATGGCTACACCTTC. It encodes CASSQGQGTTNYGYTF.